Sequencing of this TCR beta chain was carried out in a study of metastatic and nonmetastatic thyroid tumors. Study details: Comparison of repertoires was carried out across blood and tumor or nodule tissue from malignant and benign thyroid patients. Study-wide results and limits: Within blood and tumor, benign nodules reportedly had significantly lower TCR beta diversity than malignant thyroid tumors did.

CDR3 size: 15 residues. Trimming removed 1 base at V and 4 bases at J, with 13 bases between. The germline CDR1 and CDR2 sequences are LGHDT and YNNKEL (reference sequence). At least ten counts were recorded for this clone. Its antigen remains unidentified. Thyroid surgery took place with no prior treatment in any patient. Source study methods: Across clinicopathological groups, CDR3 differences served as the basis for building a distant-metastasis classifier for papillary thyroid cancer. TCRdb used MiXCR to call clones anew from the PCR reads. The V and J calls were not made by the authors but by TCRdb's processing. The sample has 89,000 or so clones, approximately 9% seen once; the top ten hold 8.8%.

The chain is built from TRBV3-1 and TRBJ2-5; D is perhaps TRBD2 (5 bases). Sequences were obtained from blood. The clonotype originates from a female donor with papillary thyroid cancer or a benign thyroid nodule (not recorded which). Some clones in this sample may be carry-over from other donors' samples. CDR3 nucleotide sequence: TGTGCCAGCAGCCAAGGACCGGACTGGTCAGAGACCCAGTACTTC. Translated: CASSQGPDWSETQYF.